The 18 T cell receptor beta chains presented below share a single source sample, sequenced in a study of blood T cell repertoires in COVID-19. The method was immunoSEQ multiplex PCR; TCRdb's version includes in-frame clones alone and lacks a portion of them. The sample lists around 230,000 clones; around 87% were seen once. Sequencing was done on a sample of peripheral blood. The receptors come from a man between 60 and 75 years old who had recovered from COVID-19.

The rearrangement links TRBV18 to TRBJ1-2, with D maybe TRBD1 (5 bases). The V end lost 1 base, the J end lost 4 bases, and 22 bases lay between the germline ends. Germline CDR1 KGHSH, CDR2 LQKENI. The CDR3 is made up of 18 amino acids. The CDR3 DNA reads TGTGCCAGCTCACCACGCTTTGACACGGGGGGTTTGAGCTATGGCTACACCTTC. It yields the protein CASSPRFDTGGLSYGYTF. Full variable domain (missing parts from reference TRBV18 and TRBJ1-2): NAGVMQNPRHLVRRRGQEARLRCSPMKGHSHVYWYRQLPEEGLKFMVYLQKENIIDESGMPKERFSAEFPKEGPSILRIQQVVRGDSAAYFCASSPRFDTGGLSYGYTFGSGTRLTVV.

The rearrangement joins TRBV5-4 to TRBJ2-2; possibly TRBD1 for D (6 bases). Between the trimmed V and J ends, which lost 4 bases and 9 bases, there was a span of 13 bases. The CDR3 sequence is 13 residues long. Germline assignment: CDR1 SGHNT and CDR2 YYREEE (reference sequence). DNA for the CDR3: TGTGCCAGCAGCCCTCATGGGGGCTGGGAGCTGTTTTTT. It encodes CASSPHGGWELFF.

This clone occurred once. In nucleotides, the CDR3 is TGTGCCAGCAGCGACCAGACAGGGATGAATGGAGAGACCCAGTACTTC. This translates into CASSDQTGMNGETQYF. The chain joins TRBV4-2 to TRBJ2-5, with 7 bases aligning to TRBD1. In germline, CDR1 is LGHNA, CDR2 YNFKEQ. This CDR3 region has 16 residues. Germline trimming cut 5 bases from V and 4 bases from J; bases unmatched to any gene: 13.

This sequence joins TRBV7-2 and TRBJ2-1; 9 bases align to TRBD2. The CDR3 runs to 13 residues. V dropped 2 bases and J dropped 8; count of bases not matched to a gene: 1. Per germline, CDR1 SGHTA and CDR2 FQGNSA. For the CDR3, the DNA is TGTGCCAGCAGCTTATTAGCGGGGGATGAGCAGTTCTTC. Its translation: CASSLLAGDEQFF.

DNA of the CDR3: TGTGCCAGTATTGAGAGACAGGGGAGTTTCTATGGCTACACCTTC. Amino acids: CASIERQGSFYGYTF. The rearrangement joins TRBV19 to TRBJ1-2; 8 bases line up with TRBD1. V shed 7 bases, J shed 4 bases, and the junction held 11 bases outside the gene matches. This CDR3 is built from 15 residues. Germline CDR1 LNHDA, CDR2 SQIVND (reference sequence).

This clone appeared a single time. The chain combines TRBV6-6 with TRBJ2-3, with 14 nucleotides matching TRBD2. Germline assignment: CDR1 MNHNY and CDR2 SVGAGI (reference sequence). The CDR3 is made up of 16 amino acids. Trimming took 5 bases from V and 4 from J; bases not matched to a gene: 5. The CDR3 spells CASSRLAGGPSDTQYF. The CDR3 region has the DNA TGTGCCAGCAGTCGACTAGCGGGGGGGCCATCAGATACGCAGTATTTT.

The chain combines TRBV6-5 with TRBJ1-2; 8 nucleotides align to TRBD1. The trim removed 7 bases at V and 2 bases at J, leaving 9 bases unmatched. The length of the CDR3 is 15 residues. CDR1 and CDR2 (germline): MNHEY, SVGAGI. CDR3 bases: TGTGCCAGCACCGCAGGGGGCGGCCGCAACTATGGCTACACCTTC. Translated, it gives CASTAGGGRNYGYTF.

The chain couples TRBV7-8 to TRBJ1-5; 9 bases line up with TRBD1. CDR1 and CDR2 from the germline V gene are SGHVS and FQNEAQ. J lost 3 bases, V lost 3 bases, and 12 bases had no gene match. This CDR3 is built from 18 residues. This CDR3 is CASSFLARRQGVNQPQHF. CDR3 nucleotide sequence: TGTGCCAGCAGCTTCCTCGCACGGAGACAGGGGGTCAATCAGCCCCAGCATTTT.

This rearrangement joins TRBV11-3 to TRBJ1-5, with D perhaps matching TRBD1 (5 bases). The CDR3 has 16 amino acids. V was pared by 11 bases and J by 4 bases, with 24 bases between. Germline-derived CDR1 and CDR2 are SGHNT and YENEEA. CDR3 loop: CAPKGLLPTVNQPQHF. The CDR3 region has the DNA TGTGCCCCTAAGGGGCTGCTTCCTACGGTTAATCAGCCCCAGCATTTT.

The CDR3 protein is CASSEGWNSMFF. The CDR3 bases are TGTGCCAGCAGTGAAGGTTGGAACAGTATGTTTTTT. The chain combines TRBV6-1 with TRBJ1-4; D call uncertain. The CDR3 loop spans 12 amino acids. Germline lookup yields CDR1 MNHNS and CDR2 SASEGT. V was pared by 1 base and J by 15 bases, with 12 bases between.

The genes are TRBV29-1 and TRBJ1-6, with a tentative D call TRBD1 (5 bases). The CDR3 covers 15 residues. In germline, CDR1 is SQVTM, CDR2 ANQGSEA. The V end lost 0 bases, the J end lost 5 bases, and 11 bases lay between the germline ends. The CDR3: CSVEDKTAHNSPLHF. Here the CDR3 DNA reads TGCAGCGTTGAAGATAAGACAGCCCATAATTCACCCCTCCACTTT.

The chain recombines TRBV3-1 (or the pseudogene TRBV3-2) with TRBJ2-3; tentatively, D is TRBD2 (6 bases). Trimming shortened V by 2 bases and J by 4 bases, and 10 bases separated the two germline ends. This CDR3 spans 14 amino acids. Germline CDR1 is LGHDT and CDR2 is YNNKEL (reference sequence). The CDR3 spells CASSQRGWADTQYF. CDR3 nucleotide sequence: TGTGCCAGCAGCCAACGGGGGTGGGCAGATACGCAGTATTTT.

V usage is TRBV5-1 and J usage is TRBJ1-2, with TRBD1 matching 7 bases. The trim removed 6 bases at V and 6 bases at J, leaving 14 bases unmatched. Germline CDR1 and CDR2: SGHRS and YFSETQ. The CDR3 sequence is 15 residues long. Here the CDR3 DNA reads TGCGCCAGCAAACTCTCACGACAGGGCGGGAATGGCTACACCTTC. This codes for CASKLSRQGGNGYTF.

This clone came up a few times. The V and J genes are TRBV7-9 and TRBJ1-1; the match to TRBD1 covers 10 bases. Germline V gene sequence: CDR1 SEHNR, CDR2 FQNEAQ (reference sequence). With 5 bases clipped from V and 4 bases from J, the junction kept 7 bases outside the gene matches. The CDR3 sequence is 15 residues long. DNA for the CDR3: TGTGCCAGCAGCCCGGACAGGGGGTATATCACTGAAGCTTTCTTT. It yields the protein CASSPDRGYITEAFF.

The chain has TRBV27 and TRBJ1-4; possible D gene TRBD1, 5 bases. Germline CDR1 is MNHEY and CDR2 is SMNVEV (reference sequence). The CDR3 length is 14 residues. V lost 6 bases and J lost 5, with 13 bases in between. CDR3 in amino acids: CASRRTYENEKLFF. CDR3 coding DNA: TGTGCCAGCAGGCGGACATATGAAAATGAAAAACTGTTTTTT.

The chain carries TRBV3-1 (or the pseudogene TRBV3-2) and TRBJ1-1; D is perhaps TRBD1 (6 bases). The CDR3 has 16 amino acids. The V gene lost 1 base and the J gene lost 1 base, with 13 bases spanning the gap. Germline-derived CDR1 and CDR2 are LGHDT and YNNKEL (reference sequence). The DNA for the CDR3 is TGTGCCAGCAGCCAAGGGCAGGGGCCGCGGAACACTGAAGCTTTCTTT. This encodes CASSQGQGPRNTEAFF.

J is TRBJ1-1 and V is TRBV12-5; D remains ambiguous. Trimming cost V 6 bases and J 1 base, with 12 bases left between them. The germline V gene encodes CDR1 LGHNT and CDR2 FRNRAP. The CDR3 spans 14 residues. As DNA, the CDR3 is TGTGCTAGTGGCGACCAGCGGGGGAACACTGAAGCTTTCTTT. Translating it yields CASGDQRGNTEAFF.

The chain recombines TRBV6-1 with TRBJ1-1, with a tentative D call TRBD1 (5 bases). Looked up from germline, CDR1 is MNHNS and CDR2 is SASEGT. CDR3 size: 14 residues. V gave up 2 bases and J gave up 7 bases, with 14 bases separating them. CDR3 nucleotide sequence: TGTGCCAGCAGTGAAAGGGGTCAAGGGGTTGAAGCTTTCTTT. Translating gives CASSERGQGVEAFF.